The clone carrying this T cell receptor beta chain has a handful of counts. Its specificity is not known. This sample is part of a study of CD8 T cells in ankylosing spondylitis. Overall study results and limits: Some motif variants were previously reported in reactive arthritis synovial fluid and blood. Peripheral blood held disease-linked clones only at relatively low frequency, and these were CD8+. A motif in TCR beta, a set of eight highly homologous variants, appeared characteristic of ankylosing spondylitis blood.

Library preparation for TCR beta used quantitative 5'-RACE with molecular barcodes. Using its own MiXCR run on the 5' RACE reads, TCRdb lists one record per CDR3 protein. The sample includes approximately 540,000 distinct CDR3 sequences, 12% of them seen just once. The CDR3 totals 15 residues. Trimming pared 3 bases from V and 0 bases from J, leaving 14 bases between. Germline CDR1 is SQVTM and CDR2 is ANQGSEA. Sample: blood, either unsorted or a sorted T cell fraction (not recorded which). The V gene is TRBV29-1, the J gene TRBJ2-5, with TRBD1 as a possible D gene (5 bases). The source of this sequence is a male donor with ankylosing spondylitis. CDR3 sequence (DNA): TGCAGCGTTGAGGATCCGCGACAGTACCAAGAGACCCAGTACTTC. This encodes CSVEDPRQYQETQYF.